This TCR beta chain was recorded in a study of blood T cell repertoires in COVID-19 (dated by TCRdb to the early 2020s). Describing the broader study: Samples from collaborators originated in the United States, Italy and Spain and spanned both the acute and convalescent phases of COVID-19. The samples were drawn from the first 160 participants of the ongoing ImmuneRACE study and from under 1,500 subjects provided by 6 global collaborators. Subjects who had been exposed to COVID-19, were actively infected with it, or had recovered from it provided the deeply sampled blood TCRbeta repertoires that made up the dataset. Nearly every sample came with metadata listing a de-identified subject ID, COVID-19 status, age in years and sex. Where available, HLA class I and class II types were taken from metadata supplied by the sample provider and were not determined by assay-based typing. A freely available public database, intended as a resource for researchers studying the immune response to SARS-CoV-2, is where the repertoires were released. The prospective study material was composed of cDNA or gDNA derived from T cells, B-cell-depleted T cells, or PBMCs. Study-wide findings and limitations: The amount of clinical and demographic metadata varied by source and participant and was provided uncurated.

TCRbeta CDR3 regions were amplified from genomic DNA using the immunoSEQ Assay, a bias-controlled multiplex PCR. The original methods were these. Within the assay, amplification of reference gene primers was used to estimate how many nucleated cells each sample contained. To quantify the absolute abundance of each unique TCRbeta CDR3 rearrangement, sequence reads were collapsed and filtered. For each sample, productive Simpson clonality was calculated by taking the square root of Simpson's diversity index across productive rearrangements. The table was pulled from immuneACCESS by TCRdb, which kept in-frame rearrangements only. Such tables lose some clones; where checked, under half of the loss comes from unresolved V genes, and the rest has no known cause. Clone size and V and J calls were adopted from that table, with D and trimming inferred from the DNA. The sample data list 140,000 to 150,000 clones, and about 85% of these were observed just once. Less than 50% of the sample comes from the top ten.

Notes on this clone: Its antigen is not yet known. Within one base of it there is no much larger clone, and no base qualities were kept.

The collaborating institutions used their own protocols to collect whole blood in K2EDTA tubes. For TCRbeta analysis, collaborators shipped samples in one of three forms: frozen whole blood, isolated PBMCs, or DNA extracted from either of those sample types. The specimen was peripheral blood. The origin of this receptor is a human donor in a cohort sampled during active COVID-19.

For the CDR3, the sequence is CASSFSGGHGNQPQHF. At the DNA level, the sequence is TGTGCCAGCAGCTTCTCGGGGGGCCATGGCAATCAGCCCCAGCATTTT. The receptor chain draws on TRBV3-1 (or the pseudogene TRBV3-2) and TRBJ1-5; a tentative D match to TRBD1 spans 6 bases. CDR1 LGHDT and CDR2 YNNKEL were looked up in the germline V gene (reference sequence). V and J lose 5 bases and 2 bases, and a span of 16 bases separates them. The CDR3 runs 16 residues from the cysteine to the phenylalanine. Only the CDR3 region is kept as DNA, spanning 48 bases read in frame from base 1.